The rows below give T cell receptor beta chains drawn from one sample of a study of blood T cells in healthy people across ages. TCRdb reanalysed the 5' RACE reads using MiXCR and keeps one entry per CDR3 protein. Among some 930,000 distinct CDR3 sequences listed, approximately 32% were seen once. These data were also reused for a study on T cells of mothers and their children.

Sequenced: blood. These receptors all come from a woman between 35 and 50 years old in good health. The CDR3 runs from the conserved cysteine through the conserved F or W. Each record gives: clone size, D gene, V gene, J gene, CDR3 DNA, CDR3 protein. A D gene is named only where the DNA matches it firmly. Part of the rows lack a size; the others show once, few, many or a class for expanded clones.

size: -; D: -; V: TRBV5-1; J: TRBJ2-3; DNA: TGCGCCAGCAGCTTGGCTACCCGCACAGGTACGCAGTATTTT; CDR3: CASSLATRTGTQYF
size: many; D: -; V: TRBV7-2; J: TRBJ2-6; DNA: TGTGCCAGCGGCTCTTTTGGGGCCAACGTCCTGACTTTC; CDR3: CASGSFGANVLTF
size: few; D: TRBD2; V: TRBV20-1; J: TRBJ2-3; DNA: TGCAGTGCTAGGGCCGGGGGGACTTTCACAGATACGCAGTATTTT; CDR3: CSARAGGTFTDTQYF
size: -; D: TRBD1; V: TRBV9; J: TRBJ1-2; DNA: TGTGCCAGCAGCTCGGGACAGGCTGTATGCTATGGCTACACCTTC; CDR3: CASSSGQAVCYGYTF
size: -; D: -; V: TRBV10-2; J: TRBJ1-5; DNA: TGCGCCAGCAGTGAGGGGCAAAATCAGCCCCAGCATTTT; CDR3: CASSEGQNQPQHF
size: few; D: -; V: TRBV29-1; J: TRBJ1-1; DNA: TGCAGCGGCATACAGGGGAACACTGAAGCTTTCTTT; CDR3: CSGIQGNTEAFF
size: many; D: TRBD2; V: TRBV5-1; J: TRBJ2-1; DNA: TGCGCCAGCAGCTTGCAGAGCGGGGGAGCATACAATGAGCAGTTCTTC; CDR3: CASSLQSGGAYNEQFF
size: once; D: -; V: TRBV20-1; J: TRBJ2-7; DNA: TGCAGTGCTAGAGGGGCCAGGGATTACGAGCAGTACTTC; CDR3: CSARGARDYEQYF
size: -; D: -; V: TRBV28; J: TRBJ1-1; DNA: TGTGCCAGCAGTTTATTGCCTCGGACGAACACTGAAGCTTTCTTT; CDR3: CASSLLPRTNTEAFF
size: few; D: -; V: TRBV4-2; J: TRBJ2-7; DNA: TGTGCCAGCAGCCAAGATAGCCCGACCTACGAGCAGTACTTC; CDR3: CASSQDSPTYEQYF
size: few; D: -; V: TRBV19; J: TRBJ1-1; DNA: TGTGCCAGTACAGAGGAACAGGTGAACACTGAAGCTTTCTTT; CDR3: CASTEEQVNTEAFF
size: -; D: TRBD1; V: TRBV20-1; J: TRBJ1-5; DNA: TGCAGTGCTAGAGATCCAGGGACAGGGGATTTGAGTCAGCCCCAGCATTTT; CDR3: CSARDPGTGDLSQPQHF
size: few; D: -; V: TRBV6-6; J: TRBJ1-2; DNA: TGTGCCAGCCTCCCGGGGGCTAACTATGGCTACACCTTC; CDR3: CASLPGANYGYTF
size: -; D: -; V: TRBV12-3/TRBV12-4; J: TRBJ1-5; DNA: TGTGCCAGCAGTGGCCCCCCTCAGCCCCAGCATTTT; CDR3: CASSGPPQPQHF
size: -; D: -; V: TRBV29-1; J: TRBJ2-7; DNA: TGCAGCGCAGAGACCGGGCCTACCTACGAGCAGTACTTC; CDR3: CSAETGPTYEQYF
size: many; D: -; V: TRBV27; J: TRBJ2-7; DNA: TGTGCCAGCAGTTTTTCGGGATCGGGGTACTACGAGCAGTACTTC; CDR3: CASSFSGSGYYEQYF
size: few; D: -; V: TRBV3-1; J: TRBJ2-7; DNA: TGTGCCAGCAGCCAAGATCGGGCGGACTCCTACGAGCAGTACTTC; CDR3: CASSQDRADSYEQYF
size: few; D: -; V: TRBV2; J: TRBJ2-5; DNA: TGTGCCAGCAGTGATATTCGGGGTGGCAGGAAAGAGACCCAGTACTTC; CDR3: CASSDIRGGRKETQYF
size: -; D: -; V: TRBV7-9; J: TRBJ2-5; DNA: TGTGCCAGCAGCTTAGCGCCGCGGGCAGGGCCCTACAATGAGCAGTACTTC; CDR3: CASSLAPRAGPYNEQYF
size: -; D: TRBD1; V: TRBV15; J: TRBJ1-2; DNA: TGTGCCACCAGCAGAGATGGGGACAGCAAAGATGGCTACACCTTC; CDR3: CATSRDGDSKDGYTF
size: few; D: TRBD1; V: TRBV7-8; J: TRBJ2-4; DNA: TGTGCCAGCAGCCGGGGACAGACTCTAGCCAAAAACATTCAGTACTTC; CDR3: CASSRGQTLAKNIQYF
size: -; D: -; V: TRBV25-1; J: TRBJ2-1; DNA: TGTGCCAGCAGTGAAGGCTGGGGCCATGAGCAGTTCTTC; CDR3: CASSEGWGHEQFF
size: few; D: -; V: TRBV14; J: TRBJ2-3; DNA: TGTGCCAGCAGCCAGGACTACCGAGGAGATACGCAGTATTTT; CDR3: CASSQDYRGDTQYF
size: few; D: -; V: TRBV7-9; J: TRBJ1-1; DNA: TGTGCCAGCACCCTGGGGAGGGAAGCTTTCTTT; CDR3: CASTLGREAFF
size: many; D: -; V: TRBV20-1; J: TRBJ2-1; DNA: TGCAGTGCTAGCAAGGGGGGGCGTATCGACAATGAGCAGTTCTTC; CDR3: CSASKGGRIDNEQFF
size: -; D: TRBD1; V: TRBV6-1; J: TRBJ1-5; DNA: TGTGCCAGCAGTGAAAACAGGGGGAATCAGCCCCAGCATTTT; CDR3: CASSENRGNQPQHF
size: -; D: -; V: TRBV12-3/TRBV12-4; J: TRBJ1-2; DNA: TGTGCCAGCAGTCCCACCCAGGGTCACTATGGCTACACCTTC; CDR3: CASSPTQGHYGYTF
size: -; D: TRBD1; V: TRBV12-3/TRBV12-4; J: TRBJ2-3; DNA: TGTGCCAGCATTTTGACAGGGGGCGCAGATACGCAATATTTT; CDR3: CASILTGGADTQYF
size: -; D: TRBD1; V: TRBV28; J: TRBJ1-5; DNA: TGTGCCAGCAGTTTAAGACAGGGGCATCAGCCCCAGCATTTT; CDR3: CASSLRQGHQPQHF
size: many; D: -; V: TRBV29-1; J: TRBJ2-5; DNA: TGCAGCGTTCTGGGGTCGGGGATGGAGACCCAGTACTTC; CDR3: CSVLGSGMETQYF
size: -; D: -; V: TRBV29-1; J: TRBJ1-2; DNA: -; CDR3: CSGTQGANYGCTF
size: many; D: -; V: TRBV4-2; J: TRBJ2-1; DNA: TGTGCCAGCAGCCAAGAAGATAGCTCCCCCTACAATGAGCAGTTCTTC; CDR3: CASSQEDSSPYNEQFF
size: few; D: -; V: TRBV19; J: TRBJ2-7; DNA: TGTGCCAGTTCGAGGGGTAACTACGAGCAGTACTTC; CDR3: CASSRGNYEQYF
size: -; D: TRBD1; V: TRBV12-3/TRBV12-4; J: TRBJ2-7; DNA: TGTGCCAGCAGTGGGACAGGGGATGGTCGGGAGCAGTACTTC; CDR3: CASSGTGDGREQYF
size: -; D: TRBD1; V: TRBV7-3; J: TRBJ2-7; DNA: TGTGCCAGCAGCTCCCCTGTTCCGGGACAGGGGGGGTACGAGCAGTACTTC; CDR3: CASSSPVPGQGGYEQYF
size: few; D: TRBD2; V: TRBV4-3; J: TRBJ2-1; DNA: TGCGCCAGCAGCCAGAATAGCGGGGGGATACCCTACAATGAGCAGTTCTTC; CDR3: CASSQNSGGIPYNEQFF
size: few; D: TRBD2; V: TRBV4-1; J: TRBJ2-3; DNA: TGCGCCAGCAGCCGAGAACTAGCGGGGGTTCCAGATACGCAGTATTTT; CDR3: CASSRELAGVPDTQYF
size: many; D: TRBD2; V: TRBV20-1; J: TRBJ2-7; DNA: TGCAGTGCTAGAGATACCCTAGCGGCTACCTACGAGCAGTACTTC; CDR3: CSARDTLAATYEQYF
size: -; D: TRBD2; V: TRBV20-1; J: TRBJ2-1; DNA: TGCAGTGCTAGAGACACGTCCGGGACTAGCGGAGGGGAATTGAATGAGCAGTTCTTC; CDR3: CSARDTSGTSGGELNEQFF
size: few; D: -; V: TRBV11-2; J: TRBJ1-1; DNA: TGTGCCAGCAGCTTAGACTGGGGAGGCGGGAACACTGAAGCTTTCTTT; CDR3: CASSLDWGGGNTEAFF
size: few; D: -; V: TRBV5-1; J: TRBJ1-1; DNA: TGCGCCAGCAGCTTGTCGAGGGAGCTGAACACTGAAGCTTTCTTT; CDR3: CASSLSRELNTEAFF
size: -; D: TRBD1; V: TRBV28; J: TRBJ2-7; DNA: TGTGCCAGCAGTATAACTGGGTGGTACAGGGGGTTTCCAGGATTCCGATCGTACTTC; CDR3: CASSITGWYRGFPGFRSYF
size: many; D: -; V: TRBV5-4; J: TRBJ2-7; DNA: TGTGCCAGCAGCCCCCGGGTCCTAGGGGGAGAGCAGTACTTC; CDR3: CASSPRVLGGEQYF
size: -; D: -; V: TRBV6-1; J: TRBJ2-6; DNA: TGTGCCAGCAGTGAAAGGGGCCCCCCCTCTGGGGCCAACGCCCTGACTTTC; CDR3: CASSERGPPSGANALTF
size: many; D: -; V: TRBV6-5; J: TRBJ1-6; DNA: TGTGCCAGCAGTTACTCGAGGGGTCCAGCTCTAGGAAAAAATTCACCCCTCCACTTT; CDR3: CASSYSRGPALGKNSPLHF
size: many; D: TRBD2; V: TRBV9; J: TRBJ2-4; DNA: TGTGCCAGCAGCGTAGAGGCTAGCGGGACTCTCGGGCAGTACTTC; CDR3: CASSVEASGTLGQYF
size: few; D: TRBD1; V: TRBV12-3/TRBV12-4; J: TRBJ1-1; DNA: TGTGCCAGCAGTTTTATTCCAGGGGGCTTGAACACTGAAGCTTTCTTT; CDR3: CASSFIPGGLNTEAFF
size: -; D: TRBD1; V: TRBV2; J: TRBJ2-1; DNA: TGTGCCTGCAGTGACACAGGGGGCAATGAGCAGTTCTTC; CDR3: CACSDTGGNEQFF